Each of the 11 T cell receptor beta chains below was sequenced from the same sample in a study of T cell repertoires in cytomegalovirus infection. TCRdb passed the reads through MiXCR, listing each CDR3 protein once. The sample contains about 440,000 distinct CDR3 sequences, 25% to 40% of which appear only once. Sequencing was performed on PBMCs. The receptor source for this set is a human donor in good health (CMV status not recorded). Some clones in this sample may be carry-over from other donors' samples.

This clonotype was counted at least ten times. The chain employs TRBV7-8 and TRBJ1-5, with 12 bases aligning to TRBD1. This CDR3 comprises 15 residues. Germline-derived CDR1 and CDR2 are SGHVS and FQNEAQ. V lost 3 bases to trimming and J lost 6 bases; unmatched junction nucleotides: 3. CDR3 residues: CASSLGQGAIQPQHF. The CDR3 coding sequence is TGTGCCAGCAGCTTGGGACAGGGGGCGATTCAGCCCCAGCATTTT.

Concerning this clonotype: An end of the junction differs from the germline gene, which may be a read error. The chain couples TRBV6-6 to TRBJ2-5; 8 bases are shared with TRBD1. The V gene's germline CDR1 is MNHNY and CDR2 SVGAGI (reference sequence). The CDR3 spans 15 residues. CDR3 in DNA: TGTGCCAGCAGTTACGACCGACAGGGGTACGAGAACCAGTACTTC. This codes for CASSYDRQGYENQYF.

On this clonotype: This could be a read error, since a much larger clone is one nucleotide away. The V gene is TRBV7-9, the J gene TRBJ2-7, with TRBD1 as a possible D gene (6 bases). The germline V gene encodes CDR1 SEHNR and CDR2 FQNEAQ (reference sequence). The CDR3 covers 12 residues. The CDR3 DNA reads TGTGCCAGCAGCTGGGACAACTACGCGCAGTACTTC. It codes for CASSWDNYAQYF. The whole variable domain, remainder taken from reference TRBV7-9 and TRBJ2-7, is DTGVSQNPRHKITKRGQNVTFRCDPISEHNRLYWYRQTLGQGPEFLTYFQNEAQLEKSRLLSDRFSAERPKGSFSTLEIQRTEQGDSAMYLCASSWDNYAQYFGPGTRLTVT.

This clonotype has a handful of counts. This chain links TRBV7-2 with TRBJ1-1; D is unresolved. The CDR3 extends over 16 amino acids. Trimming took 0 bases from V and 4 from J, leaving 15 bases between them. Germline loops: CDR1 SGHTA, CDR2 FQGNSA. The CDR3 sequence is CASSLAGTGIGTEAFF. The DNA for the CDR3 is TGTGCCAGCAGCTTAGCTGGTACGGGGATCGGCACTGAAGCTTTCTTT.

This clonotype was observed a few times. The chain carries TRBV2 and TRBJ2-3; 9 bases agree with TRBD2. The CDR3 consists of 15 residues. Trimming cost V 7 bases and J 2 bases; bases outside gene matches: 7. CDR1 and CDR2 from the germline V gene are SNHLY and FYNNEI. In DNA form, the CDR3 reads TGTGCCAGCAACTGGCTAGCGGGGAACACAGATACGCAGTATTTT. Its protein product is CASNWLAGNTDTQYF.

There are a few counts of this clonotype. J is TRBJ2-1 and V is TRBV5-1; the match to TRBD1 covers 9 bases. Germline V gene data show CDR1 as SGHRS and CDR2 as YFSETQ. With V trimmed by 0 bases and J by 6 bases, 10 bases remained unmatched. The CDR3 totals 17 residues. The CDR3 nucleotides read TGCGCCAGCAGCTTGGGAAACCGGGACAGGGACCGCAATGAGCAGTTCTTC. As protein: CASSLGNRDRDRNEQFF.

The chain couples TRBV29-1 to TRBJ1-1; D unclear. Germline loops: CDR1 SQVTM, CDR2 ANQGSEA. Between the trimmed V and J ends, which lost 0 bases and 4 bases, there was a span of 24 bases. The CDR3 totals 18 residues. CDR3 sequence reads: CSVEEPSEGKAWGTEAFF. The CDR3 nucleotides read TGCAGCGTTGAAGAACCCTCTGAGGGCAAGGCCTGGGGCACTGAAGCTTTCTTT. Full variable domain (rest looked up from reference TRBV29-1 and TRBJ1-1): SAVISQKPSRDICQRGTSLTIQCQVDSQVTMMFWYRQQPGQSLTLIATANQGSEATYESGFVIDKFPISRPNLTFSTLTVSNMSPEDSSIYLCSVEEPSEGKAWGTEAFFGQGTRLTVV.

The chain's CDR3 is CSAGETLREQYF. The CDR3 nucleotides read TGCAGCGCTGGTGAGACCCTCCGGGAGCAGTACTTC. The V gene is TRBV29-1, the J gene TRBJ2-7, with D unclear. Germline V gene lookup returns CDR1 SQVTM and CDR2 ANQGSEA. Trimming took 7 bases from V and 7 from J, leaving 17 bases between them. The CDR3 length is 12 residues.

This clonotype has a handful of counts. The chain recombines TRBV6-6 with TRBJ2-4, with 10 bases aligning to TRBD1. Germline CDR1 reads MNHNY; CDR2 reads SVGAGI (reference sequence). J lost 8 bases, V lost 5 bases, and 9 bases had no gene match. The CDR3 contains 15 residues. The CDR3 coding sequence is TGTGCCAGCAGTGAGGTCGACAGGGGGCTATACATTCAGTACTTC. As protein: CASSEVDRGLYIQYF.

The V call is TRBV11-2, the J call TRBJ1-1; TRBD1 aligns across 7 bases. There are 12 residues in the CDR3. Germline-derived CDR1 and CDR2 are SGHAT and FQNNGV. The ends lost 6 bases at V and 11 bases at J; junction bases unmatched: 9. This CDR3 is CASRPLQGNAFF. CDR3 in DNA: TGTGCCAGCAGACCTCTACAGGGGAATGCTTTCTTT.

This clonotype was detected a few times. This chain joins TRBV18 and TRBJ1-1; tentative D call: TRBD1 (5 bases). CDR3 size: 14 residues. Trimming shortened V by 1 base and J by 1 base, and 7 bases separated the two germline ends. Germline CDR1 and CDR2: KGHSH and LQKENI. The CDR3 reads CASSPRQTNTEAFF. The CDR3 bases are TGTGCCAGCTCACCACGACAGACGAACACTGAAGCTTTCTTT. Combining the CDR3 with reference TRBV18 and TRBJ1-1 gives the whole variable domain NAGVMQNPRHLVRRRGQEARLRCSPMKGHSHVYWYRQLPEEGLKFMVYLQKENIIDESGMPKERFSAEFPKEGPSILRIQQVVRGDSAAYFCASSPRQTNTEAFFGQGTRLTVV.